This T cell receptor beta chain was sequenced in a study of T cells in Graves' hyperthyroidism and ophthalmopathy. This CDR3 is 14 amino acids long. CDR1 MNHNS and CDR2 SASEGT come from the germline V gene. V dropped 6 bases and J dropped 6; count of bases not matched to a gene: 9. Amplified TCR beta CDR3 regions came from RNA transcripts. The TCR CDR3 first-round RT-PCR relied on the HTBI primer set. A single record per CDR3 protein comes from TCRdb applying MiXCR to the multiplex PCR reads. The sample consists of 150,000 to 200,000 distinct CDR3 sequences, 15% to 20% of them appearing once. Sequenced input: blood. The chain employs TRBV6-1 and TRBJ2-7; 9 nucleotides agree with TRBD1. The receptor comes from a woman aged 50 to 60 with Graves' hyperthyroidism. The CDR3 sequence: CASRLGGQGLEQYF. In nucleotides, the CDR3 is TGTGCCAGCAGGCTTGGGGGACAGGGTCTCGAGCAGTACTTC.